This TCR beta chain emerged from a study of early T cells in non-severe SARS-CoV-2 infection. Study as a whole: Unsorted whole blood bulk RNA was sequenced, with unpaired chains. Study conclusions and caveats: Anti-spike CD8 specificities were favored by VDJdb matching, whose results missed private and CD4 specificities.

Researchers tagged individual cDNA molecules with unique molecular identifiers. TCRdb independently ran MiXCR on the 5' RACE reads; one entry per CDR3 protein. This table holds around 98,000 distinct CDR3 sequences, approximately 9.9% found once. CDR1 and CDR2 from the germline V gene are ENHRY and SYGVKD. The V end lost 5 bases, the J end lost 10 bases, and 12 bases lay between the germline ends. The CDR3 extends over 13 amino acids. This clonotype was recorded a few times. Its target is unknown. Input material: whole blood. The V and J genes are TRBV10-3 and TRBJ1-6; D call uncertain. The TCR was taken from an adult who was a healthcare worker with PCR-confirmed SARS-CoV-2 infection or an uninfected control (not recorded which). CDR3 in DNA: TGTGCCATCAGTCCCGAGGTGGAATCACCCCTCCACTTT. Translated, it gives CAISPEVESPLHF.